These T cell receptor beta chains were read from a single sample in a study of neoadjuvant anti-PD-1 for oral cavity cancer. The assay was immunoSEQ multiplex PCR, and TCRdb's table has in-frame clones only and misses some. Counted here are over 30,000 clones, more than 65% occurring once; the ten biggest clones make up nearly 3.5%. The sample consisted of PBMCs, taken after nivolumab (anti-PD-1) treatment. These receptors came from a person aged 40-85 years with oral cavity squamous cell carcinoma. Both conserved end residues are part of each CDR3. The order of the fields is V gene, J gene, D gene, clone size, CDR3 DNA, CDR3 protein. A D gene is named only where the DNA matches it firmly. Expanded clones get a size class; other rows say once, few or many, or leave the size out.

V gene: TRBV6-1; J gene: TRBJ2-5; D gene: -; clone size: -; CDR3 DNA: TGTGCCAGCAGTGTGGAGGCTGTGGTGGAGACCCAGTACTTC; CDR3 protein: CASSVEAVVETQYF
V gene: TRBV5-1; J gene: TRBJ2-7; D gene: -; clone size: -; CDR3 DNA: TGCGCCAGCAGCTTGGCCTTTCTAGATCCGAGACCGCACGAGCAGTACTTC; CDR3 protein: CASSLAFLDPRPHEQYF
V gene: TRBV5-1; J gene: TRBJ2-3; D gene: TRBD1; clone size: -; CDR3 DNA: TGCGCCAGCAGCTTGGGACAGGGGGGCACAGATACGCAGTATTTT; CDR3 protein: CASSLGQGGTDTQYF
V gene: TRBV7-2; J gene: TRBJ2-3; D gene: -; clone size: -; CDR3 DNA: TGTGCCAGCAGCTTAGGGTCGGGGGGCACAGATACGCAGTATTTT; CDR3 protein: CASSLGSGGTDTQYF
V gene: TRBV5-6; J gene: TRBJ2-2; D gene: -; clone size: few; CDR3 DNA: TGTGCCAGCAGCATCCGTCAAGGCACCGGGGAGCTGTTTTTT; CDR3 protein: CASSIRQGTGELFF
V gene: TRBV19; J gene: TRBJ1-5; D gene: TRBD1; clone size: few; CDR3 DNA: TGTGCCAGTAGTAGGGAGACAGGGTGGAATCAGCCCCAGCATTTT; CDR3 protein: CASSRETGWNQPQHF
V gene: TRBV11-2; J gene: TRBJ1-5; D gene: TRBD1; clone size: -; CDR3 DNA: TGTGCCAGCAGCTTGGACAGGGGTCTCCATCAGCCCCAGCATTTT; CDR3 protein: CASSLDRGLHQPQHF
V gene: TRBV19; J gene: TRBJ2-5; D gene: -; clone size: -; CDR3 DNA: TGTGCCAGTAGTATAGTTCCAGGACAACAAGAGACCCAGTACTTC; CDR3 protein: CASSIVPGQQETQYF
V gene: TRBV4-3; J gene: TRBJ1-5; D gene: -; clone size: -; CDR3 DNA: TGCGCCAGCAGCCAGACTAACAGGGTAAATCAGCCCCAGCATTTT; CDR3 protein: CASSQTNRVNQPQHF
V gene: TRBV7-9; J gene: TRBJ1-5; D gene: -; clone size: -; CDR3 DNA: TGTGCCAGCAGCTTAGGGCAGGGGTTACGCAATCAGCCCCAGCATTTT; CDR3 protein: CASSLGQGLRNQPQHF